One and the same sample provided the 5 T cell receptor beta chains below, sequenced in a study of cytomegalovirus exposure and HLA in healthy donors. In the PCR, 60 Vbeta and 13 Jbeta primers were used. Here immunoSEQ multiplex PCR was the method, and the copy in TCRdb shows in-frame clones only, minus some. The sample has some 130,000 clones. Sequenced input: PBMCs. Every receptor here comes from a man younger than 35 in good health and CMV-seronegative.

The chain couples TRBV6-5 to TRBJ2-7; 8 nucleotides align to TRBD1. The CDR3 length is 15 residues. In germline, CDR1 is MNHEY, CDR2 SVGAGI. The V gene end was trimmed by 5 bases and the J gene end by 2 bases; junction bases not matched to a gene: 8. CDR3: CASSPTSGQAYEQYF. DNA of the CDR3: TGTGCCAGCAGTCCAACTTCGGGACAGGCCTACGAGCAGTACTTC.

CDR3 bases: TGTGCCAGCAGTTTAACGGTCAGGGCTGGGTATCAGCCCCAGCATTTT. As protein: CASSLTVRAGYQPQHF. The chain recombines TRBV28 with TRBJ1-5; D is perhaps TRBD1 (5 bases). Germline V gives CDR1 MDHEN, CDR2 SYDVKM. This CDR3 has 16 amino acids. The germline V and J ends were trimmed by 2 bases and 5 bases, with 16 bases remaining between them.

The chain is built from TRBV6-6 and TRBJ2-3; D gene uncertain. CDR3 length: 14 amino acids. The germline gives CDR1 MNHNY, CDR2 SVGAGI (reference sequence). The V and J ends lost 0 bases and 7 bases respectively, with 11 bases between them. The CDR3 here is CASSYSTFVYTQYF. As DNA, the CDR3 is TGTGCCAGCAGTTACTCGACATTCGTCTATACGCAGTATTTT.

The gene calls are TRBV4-1 and TRBJ2-4, with TRBD1 matching over 8 bases. CDR1 is MGHRA, CDR2 YSYEKL, per germline. J was trimmed by 0 bases and V by 4 bases; bases with no gene match: 17. This CDR3 comprises 20 residues. The CDR3 coding sequence is TGCGCCAGCAGCCGAGCCGGGACAGGAGACAGTCAACTAGCCAAAAACATTCAGTACTTC. Amino acids: CASSRAGTGDSQLAKNIQYF.

V is TRBV7-9 and J is TRBJ2-7, with TRBD1 as a possible D gene (6 bases). The CDR3 sequence is 15 residues long. Trimming left V 1 base short and J 2 bases short, with 12 bases between. The germline V gene encodes CDR1 SEHNR and CDR2 FQNEAQ (reference sequence). For the CDR3, the DNA is TGTGCCAGCAGCTTAGTCGGGACACCCGCCTACGAGCAGTACTTC. Its translation is CASSLVGTPAYEQYF.